These 18 T cell receptor beta chains were sequenced from one sample in a study of blood T cell repertoires in COVID-19. Clones were sequenced by immunoSEQ multiplex PCR, and TCRdb holds only the in-frame ones, with some missing. The sample yields under 250,000 clones, approximately 82% seen once. Sequencing was done on a sample of peripheral blood. These receptor sequences come from a woman in her seventies with active or convalescent COVID-19.

The V call is TRBV19, the J call TRBJ1-2; D uncertain. The germline gives CDR1 LNHDA, CDR2 SQIVND (reference sequence). This CDR3 comprises 13 residues. V lost 5 bases and J lost 1, with 8 bases in between. The CDR3 DNA follows: TGTGCCAGTAGTCAAGGAGATAACTATGGCTACACCTTC. This sequence encodes CASSQGDNYGYTF.

This rearrangement joins TRBV2 to TRBJ2-5, with D perhaps TRBD2 (5 bases). V was clipped by 7 bases and J by 2 bases, with 11 bases between them. Germline V CDR1 and CDR2: SNHLY, FYNNEI. This CDR3 spans 13 amino acids. The CDR3 region is CASTARRQETQYF. CDR3 nucleotide sequence: TGTGCCAGCACCGCCCGGAGGCAAGAGACCCAGTACTTC.

The chain combines TRBV10-3 with TRBJ1-6; tentatively, D is TRBD1 (6 bases). Germline loops: CDR1 ENHRY, CDR2 SYGVKD. This CDR3 region has 15 residues. The V and J ends lost 8 bases and 7 bases respectively, with 18 bases between them. CDR3 coding DNA: TGTGCCATCTCCCCTCGACAGGAGGTCAATTCACCCCTCCACTTT. Its translation: CAISPRQEVNSPLHF.

The genes are TRBV7-8 and TRBJ1-1; TRBD1 aligns across 8 bases. CDR3 length: 17 residues. Unmatched junction bases numbered 12, after V lost 6 bases and J lost 0 bases. Germline loops: CDR1 SGHVS, CDR2 FQNEAQ. The CDR3 DNA follows: TGTGCCAGCAGGCAGCCGGGACAGGAACACCTGAACACTGAAGCTTTCTTT. Protein product: CASRQPGQEHLNTEAFF.

This sequence joins TRBV5-1 and TRBJ2-3; possible D gene TRBD1, 5 bases. Germline CDR1 is SGHRS and CDR2 is YFSETQ. CDR3 length: 14 residues. V shed 7 bases and J shed 0 bases, with 12 bases lying between them. The CDR3 spells CASGTQGSTDTQYF. CDR3 DNA sequence: TGCGCCAGCGGAACCCAGGGTAGCACAGATACGCAGTATTTT.

This clone was observed at least ten times. The V call is TRBV4-1, the J call TRBJ2-5, with D possibly TRBD1 on 5 matching bases. Germline lookup yields CDR1 MGHRA and CDR2 YSYEKL. V was cut by 0 bases and J by 5 bases, with 16 bases left in between. This CDR3 region has 16 residues. Here the CDR3 DNA reads TGCGCCAGCAGCCAAGAATTTCCAGGGTATCAGGAGACCCAGTACTTC. Protein product: CASSQEFPGYQETQYF.

The chain combines TRBV5-1 with TRBJ2-1; 8 nucleotides line up with TRBD2. Unmatched junction bases numbered 13, after V lost 2 bases and J lost 0 bases. The CDR3 totals 19 residues. Germline V gene data show CDR1 as SGHRS and CDR2 as YFSETQ. Here the CDR3 DNA reads TGCGCCAGCAGCTTCAGCGGGAGAAACTTCTTGCGCTCCTACAATGAGCAGTTCTTC. Protein sequence: CASSFSGRNFLRSYNEQFF.

The CDR3 DNA follows: TGTGCCAGCAGTTACCCCGCAGGGGCTAATGAAAAACTGTTTTTT. As protein: CASSYPAGANEKLFF. This chain joins TRBV6-6 and TRBJ1-4, with D perhaps TRBD1 (6 bases). CDR1 and CDR2 from the germline V gene are MNHNY and SVGAGI (reference sequence). The CDR3 consists of 15 residues. V gave up 2 bases and J gave up 3 bases, with 10 bases separating them.

The V and J genes are TRBV28 and TRBJ2-1, with D perhaps TRBD2 (5 bases). CDR1 MDHEN and CDR2 SYDVKM come from the germline V gene. The CDR3 has 14 amino acids. Trimming took 4 bases from V and 10 from J, leaving 17 bases between them. The DNA for the CDR3 is TGTGCCAGCAGTTCCTCCTCTAGCATACAAGAGCAGTTCTTC. Protein sequence: CASSSSSSIQEQFF.

A remark on this clone: The sample carries other DNA sequences with the same CDR3. The CDR3 region has the DNA TGTGCCAGCAGCCCCGGGACAAGCTATGGCTACACCTTC. Translation: CASSPGTSYGYTF. The V and J genes are TRBV14 and TRBJ1-2; TRBD1 is a possible D gene (6 bases). V lost 4 bases and J 4 bases, leaving 10 bases between the germline ends. The germline V gene encodes CDR1 SGHDN and CDR2 FVKESK. This CDR3 spans 13 amino acids.

The J gene is TRBJ2-5, the V gene TRBV30; 9 bases map to TRBD2. This CDR3 has 15 amino acids. The germline V gene has CDR1 GTSNPN and CDR2 SVGIG (reference sequence). V lost 4 bases and J lost 4; bases outside the gene matches: 10. The CDR3: CAWTNLAGGIETQYF. CDR3 bases: TGTGCCTGGACGAATCTCGCGGGAGGGATAGAGACCCAGTACTTC.

V is TRBV11-3 and J is TRBJ1-1; D might be TRBD1 (5 bases). Trimming cost V 5 bases and J 1 base, with 8 bases left between them. CDR3 size: 13 residues. CDR1 is SGHNT and CDR2 is YENEEA in the germline V gene. Written as DNA, the CDR3 is TGTGCCAGCAGCCCCGGGGGGAACACTGAAGCTTTCTTT. It codes for CASSPGGNTEAFF.

V is TRBV15 and J is TRBJ2-1; TRBD2 might be the D (6 bases). Germline V gene sequence: CDR1 LNHNV, CDR2 YYDKDF (reference sequence). V was clipped by 6 bases and J by 3 bases, with 15 bases between them. The CDR3 spans 15 residues. The CDR3 protein is CATSGGGVVYNEQFF. CDR3 DNA sequence: TGTGCCACCAGTGGGGGAGGTGTTGTCTACAATGAGCAGTTCTTC.

The genes are TRBV24-1 and TRBJ2-7, with TRBD2 matching over 9 bases. The J segment lost 6 bases and the V segment lost 3 bases, leaving 8 bases of the junction unmatched. In germline, CDR1 is KGHDR, CDR2 SFDVKD. The CDR3 is 15 residues long. The CDR3 DNA is TGTGCCACCAGTGATGCGGGAGGGAGGCTAGGCGAGCAGTACTTC. It specifies CATSDAGGRLGEQYF.

The chain carries TRBV30 and TRBJ2-7; possibly TRBD2 for D (6 bases). Germline V CDR1 and CDR2: GTSNPN, SVGIG (reference sequence). V was cut by 2 bases and J by 3 bases, with 14 bases left in between. This CDR3 is built from 14 residues. In DNA form, the CDR3 reads TGTGCCTGGAGTCCGAGCTGGGGACTCTACGAGCAGTACTTC. It codes for CAWSPSWGLYEQYF.

The chain recombines TRBV2 with TRBJ1-1; possible D gene TRBD1, 5 bases. The CDR3 has 14 residues. Germline V gene lookup returns CDR1 SNHLY and CDR2 FYNNEI. V lost 8 bases to trimming and J lost 4 bases, with 17 bases between them. DNA for the CDR3: TGTGCCAGCTCTTTCCTCGGGACTGCCACTGAAGCTTTCTTT. Its protein is CASSFLGTATEAFF.

For this clone: Other DNA sequences in the same sample also yield this CDR3. J is TRBJ1-6 and V is TRBV7-2; D is ambiguous. V dropped 1 base and J dropped 4 bases, with 8 bases sitting between them. This CDR3 spans 15 amino acids. Germline CDR1 SGHTA, CDR2 FQGNSA. The CDR3 bases are TGTGCCAGCAGCTTAGAGGCGGCTTATAATTCACCCCTCCACTTT. This gives the protein CASSLEAAYNSPLHF. The variable domain in full, completed from reference TRBV7-2 and TRBJ1-6, reads GAGVSQSPSNKVTEKGKDVELRCDPISGHTALYWYRQSLGQGLEFLIYFQGNSAPDKSGLPSDRFSAERTGGSVSTLTIQRTQQEDSAVYLCASSLEAAYNSPLHFGNGTRLTVT.

This rearrangement joins TRBV2 to TRBJ1-4; D perhaps matches TRBD1 (6 bases). Trimming took 8 bases from V and 7 from J, leaving 20 bases between them. Germline V lookup: CDR1 SNHLY, CDR2 FYNNEI. The CDR3 is made up of 15 amino acids. The CDR3 DNA is TGTGCCAGCTCCCCACAGTTGGGGGCGAGTGAAAAACTGTTTTTT. Encoded protein: CASSPQLGASEKLFF.